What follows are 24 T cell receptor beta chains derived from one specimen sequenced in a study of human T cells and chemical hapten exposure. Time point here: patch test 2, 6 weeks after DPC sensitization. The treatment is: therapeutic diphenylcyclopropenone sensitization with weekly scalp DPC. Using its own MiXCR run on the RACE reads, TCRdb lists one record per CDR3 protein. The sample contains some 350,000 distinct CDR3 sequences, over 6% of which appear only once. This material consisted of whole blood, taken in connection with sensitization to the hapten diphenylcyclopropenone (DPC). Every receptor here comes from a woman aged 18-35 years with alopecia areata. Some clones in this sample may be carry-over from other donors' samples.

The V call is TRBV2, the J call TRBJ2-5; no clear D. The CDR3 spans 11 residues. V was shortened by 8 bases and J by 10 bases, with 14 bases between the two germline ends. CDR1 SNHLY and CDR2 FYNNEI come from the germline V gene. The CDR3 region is CASVEGGIQYF. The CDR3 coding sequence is TGTGCCAGCGTGGAAGGCGGTATCCAGTACTTC.

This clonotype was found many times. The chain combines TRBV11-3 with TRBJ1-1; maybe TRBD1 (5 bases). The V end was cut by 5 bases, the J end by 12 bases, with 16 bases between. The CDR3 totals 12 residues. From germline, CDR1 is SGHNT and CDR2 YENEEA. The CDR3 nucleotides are TGTGCCAGCAGCGAGGGAGCAGGGAGAACTTTCTTT. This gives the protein CASSEGAGRTFF.

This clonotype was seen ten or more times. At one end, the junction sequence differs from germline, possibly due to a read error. The CDR3 region has the DNA TGTGCTAGCAGCCCTCCGGGACTAGCGGGCGGAGATACGCAGTATTTT. It encodes CASSPPGLAGGDTQYF. This sequence joins TRBV7-7 and TRBJ2-3; 12 bases match TRBD2. This CDR3 is 16 amino acids long. Germline V gives CDR1 SSHAT, CDR2 FNYEAQ (reference sequence).

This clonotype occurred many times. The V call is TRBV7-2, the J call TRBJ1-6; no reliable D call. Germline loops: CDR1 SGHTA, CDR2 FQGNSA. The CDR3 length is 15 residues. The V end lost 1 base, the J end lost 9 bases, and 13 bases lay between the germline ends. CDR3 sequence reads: CASSLVSNDGSPLHF. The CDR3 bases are TGTGCCAGCAGCTTAGTCTCTAACGACGGTTCACCCCTCCACTTT.

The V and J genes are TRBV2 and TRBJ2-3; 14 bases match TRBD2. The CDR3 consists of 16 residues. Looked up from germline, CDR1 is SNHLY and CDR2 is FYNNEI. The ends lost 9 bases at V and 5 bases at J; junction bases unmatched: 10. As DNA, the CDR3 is TGTGCCAGTAAGGGACTAGCGGGGGAAGTGAAAGATACGCAGTATTTT. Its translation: CASKGLAGEVKDTQYF.

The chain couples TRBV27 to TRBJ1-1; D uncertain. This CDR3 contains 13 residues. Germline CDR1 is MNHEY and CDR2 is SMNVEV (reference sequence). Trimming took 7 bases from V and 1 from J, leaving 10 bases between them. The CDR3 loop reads CASKPSANTEAFF. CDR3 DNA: TGTGCCAGCAAGCCCTCAGCGAACACTGAAGCTTTCTTT.

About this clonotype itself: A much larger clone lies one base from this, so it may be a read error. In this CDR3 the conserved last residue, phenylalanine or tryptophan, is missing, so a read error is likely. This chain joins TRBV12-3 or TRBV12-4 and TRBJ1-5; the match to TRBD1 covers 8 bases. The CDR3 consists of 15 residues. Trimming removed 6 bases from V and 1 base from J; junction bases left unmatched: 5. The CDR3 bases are TGTGCCAGCAGGGGGACAGGAGGGAGCAATCAGCCCCAGCATCTT. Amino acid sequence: CASRGTGGSNQPQHL.

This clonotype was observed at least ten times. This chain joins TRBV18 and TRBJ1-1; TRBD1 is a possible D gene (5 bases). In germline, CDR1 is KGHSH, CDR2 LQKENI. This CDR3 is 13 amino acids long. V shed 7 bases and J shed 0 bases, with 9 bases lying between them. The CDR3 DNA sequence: TGTGCCAGCTTCGAGGGACTGAACACTGAAGCTTTCTTT. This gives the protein CASFEGLNTEAFF.

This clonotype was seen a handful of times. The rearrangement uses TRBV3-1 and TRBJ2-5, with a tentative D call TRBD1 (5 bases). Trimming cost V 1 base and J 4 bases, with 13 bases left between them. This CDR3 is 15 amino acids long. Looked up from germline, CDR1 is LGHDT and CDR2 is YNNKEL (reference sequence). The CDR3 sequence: CASSQARVIGETQYF. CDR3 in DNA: TGTGCCAGCAGCCAAGCCAGGGTAATCGGAGAGACCCAGTACTTC.

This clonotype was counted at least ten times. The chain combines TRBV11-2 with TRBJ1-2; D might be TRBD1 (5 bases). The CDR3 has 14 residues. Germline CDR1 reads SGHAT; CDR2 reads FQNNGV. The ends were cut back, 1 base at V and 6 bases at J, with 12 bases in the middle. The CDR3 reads CASSLGRDGDGYTF. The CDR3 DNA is TGTGCCAGCAGCTTAGGGAGGGACGGTGATGGCTACACCTTC. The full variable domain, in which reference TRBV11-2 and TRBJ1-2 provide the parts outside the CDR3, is EAGVAQSPRYKIIEKRQSVAFWCNPISGHATLYWYQQILGQGPKLLIQFQNNGVVDDSQLPKDRFSAERLKGVDSTLKIQPAKLEDSAVYLCASSLGRDGDGYTFGSGTRLTVV.

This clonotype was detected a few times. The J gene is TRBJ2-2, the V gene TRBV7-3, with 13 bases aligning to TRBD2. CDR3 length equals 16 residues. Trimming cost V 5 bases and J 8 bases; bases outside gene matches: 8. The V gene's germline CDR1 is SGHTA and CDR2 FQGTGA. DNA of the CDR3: TGTGCCAGCAGCCCGACTAGCGGGGGGTCTGCGGGGGAGCTGTTTTTT. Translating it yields CASSPTSGGSAGELFF. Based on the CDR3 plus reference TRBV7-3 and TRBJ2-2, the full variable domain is GAGVSQTPSNKVTEKGKYVELRCDPISGHTALYWYRQSLGQGPEFLIYFQGTGAADDSGLPNDRFFAVRPEGSVSTLKIQRTERGDSAVYLCASSPTSGGSAGELFFGEGSRLTVL.

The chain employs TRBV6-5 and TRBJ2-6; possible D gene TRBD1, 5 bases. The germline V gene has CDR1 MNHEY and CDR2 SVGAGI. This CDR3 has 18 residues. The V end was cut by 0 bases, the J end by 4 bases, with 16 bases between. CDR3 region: CASSYSRRWGSGANVLTF. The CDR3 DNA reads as TGTGCCAGCAGTTACTCCAGGAGATGGGGCTCCGGGGCCAACGTCCTGACTTTC.

This CDR3 reads CASSVPGEEFEGSGNTIYF. In nucleotides, the CDR3 is TGTGCCAGCAGCGTACCAGGGGAAGAATTTGAGGGCTCTGGAAACACCATATATTTT. V is TRBV9 and J is TRBJ1-3; D perhaps matches TRBD1 (6 bases). The germline gives CDR1 SGDLS, CDR2 YYNGEE. V was clipped by 1 base and J by 0 bases, with 20 bases between them. CDR3 size: 19 residues.

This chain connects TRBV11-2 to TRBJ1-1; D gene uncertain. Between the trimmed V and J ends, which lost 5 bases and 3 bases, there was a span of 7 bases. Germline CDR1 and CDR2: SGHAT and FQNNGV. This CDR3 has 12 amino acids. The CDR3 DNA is TGTGCCAGCAGCCCGGCATACACTGAAGCTTTCTTT. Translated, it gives CASSPAYTEAFF.

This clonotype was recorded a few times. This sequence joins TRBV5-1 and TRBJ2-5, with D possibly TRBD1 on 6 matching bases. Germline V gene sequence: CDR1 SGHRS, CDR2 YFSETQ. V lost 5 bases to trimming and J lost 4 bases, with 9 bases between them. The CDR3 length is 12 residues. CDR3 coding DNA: TGCGCCAGCAGACAGGGCTCAGAGACCCAGTACTTC. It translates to CASRQGSETQYF.

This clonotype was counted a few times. CDR3 bases: TGTGCCAGCAGCCAATTCCATACAGGGGGTACTGAAGCTTTCTTT. Protein sequence: CASSQFHTGGTEAFF. V is TRBV3-1 and J is TRBJ1-1, with 8 bases that match TRBD1. J lost 5 bases, V lost 2 bases, and 7 bases had no gene match. The germline gives CDR1 LGHDT, CDR2 YNNKEL (reference sequence). The CDR3 is 15 amino acids.

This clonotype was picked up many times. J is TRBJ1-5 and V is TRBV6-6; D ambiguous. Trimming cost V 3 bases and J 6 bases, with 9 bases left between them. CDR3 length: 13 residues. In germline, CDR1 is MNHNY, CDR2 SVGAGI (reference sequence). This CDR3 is CASSYSVSQPQHF. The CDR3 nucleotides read TGTGCCAGCAGTTATAGTGTGTCTCAGCCCCAGCATTTT.

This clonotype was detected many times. CDR3 residues: CASSLEGSADTQYF. CDR3 nucleotide sequence: TGCGCCAGCAGCTTGGAGGGGTCCGCAGATACGCAGTATTTT. This chain joins TRBV5-1 and TRBJ2-3; possible D gene TRBD1, 5 bases. This CDR3 spans 14 amino acids. With 0 bases removed from V and 4 bases from J, the gap between germline ends came to 9 bases. Germline lookup yields CDR1 SGHRS and CDR2 YFSETQ.

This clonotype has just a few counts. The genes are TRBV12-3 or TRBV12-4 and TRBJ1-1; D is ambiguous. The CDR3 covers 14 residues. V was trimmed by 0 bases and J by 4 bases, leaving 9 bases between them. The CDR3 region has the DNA TGTGCCAGCAGTTTAGCATCATGGAGCACTGAAGCTTTCTTT. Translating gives CASSLASWSTEAFF.

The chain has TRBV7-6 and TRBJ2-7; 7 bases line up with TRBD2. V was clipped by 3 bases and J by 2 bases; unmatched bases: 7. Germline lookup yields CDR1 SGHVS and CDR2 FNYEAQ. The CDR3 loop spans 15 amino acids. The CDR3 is CASSLTLADTYEQYF. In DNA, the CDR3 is TGTGCCAGCAGCTTGACCCTAGCGGATACCTACGAGCAGTACTTC.

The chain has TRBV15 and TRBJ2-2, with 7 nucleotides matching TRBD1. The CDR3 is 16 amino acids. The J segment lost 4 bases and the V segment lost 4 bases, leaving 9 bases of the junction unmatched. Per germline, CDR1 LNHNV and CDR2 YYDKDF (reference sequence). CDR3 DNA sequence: TGTGCCACCAGCAACCTACAGGGGTCGAGCACCGGGGAGCTGTTTTTT. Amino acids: CATSNLQGSSTGELFF.

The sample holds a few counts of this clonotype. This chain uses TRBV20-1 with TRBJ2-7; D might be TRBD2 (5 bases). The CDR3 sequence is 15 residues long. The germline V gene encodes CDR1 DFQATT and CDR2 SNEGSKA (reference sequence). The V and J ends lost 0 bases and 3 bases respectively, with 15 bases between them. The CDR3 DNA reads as TGCAGTGCTAGAGATCTGCCTAGCTCTAGCTACGAGCAGTACTTC. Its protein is CSARDLPSSSYEQYF.

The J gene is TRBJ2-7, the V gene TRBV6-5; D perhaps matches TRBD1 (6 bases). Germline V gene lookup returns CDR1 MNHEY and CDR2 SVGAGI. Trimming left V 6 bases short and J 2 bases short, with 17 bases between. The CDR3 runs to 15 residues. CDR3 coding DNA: TGTGCCAGCAGCCACGAATTCCGGACAGCCTACGAGCAGTACTTC. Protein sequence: CASSHEFRTAYEQYF.

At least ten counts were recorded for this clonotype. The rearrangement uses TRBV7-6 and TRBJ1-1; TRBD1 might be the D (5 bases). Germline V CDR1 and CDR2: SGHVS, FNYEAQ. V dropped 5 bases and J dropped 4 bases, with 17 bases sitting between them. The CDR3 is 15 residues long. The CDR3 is CASSLNQGLGTEAFF. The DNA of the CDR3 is TGTGCCAGCAGCCTAAATCAGGGCTTAGGCACTGAAGCTTTCTTT. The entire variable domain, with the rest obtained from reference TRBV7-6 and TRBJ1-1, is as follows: GAGVSQSPRYKVTKRGQDVALRCDPISGHVSLYWYRQALGQGPEFLTYFNYEAQQDKSGLPNDRFSAERPEGSISTLTIQRTEQRDSAMYRCASSLNQGLGTEAFFGQGTRLTVV.